The 30 T cell receptor beta chains reported below all come from one sample, sequenced in a study of T-cell memory formation after mild COVID-19. TCRdb re-called the 5' RACE reads through MiXCR, storing one row per CDR3 protein. This repertoire shows around 300,000 distinct CDR3 sequences, roughly 13% found once; its top ten account for about 24%. The sample comprised PBMCs or a T cell subset sorted from them (not recorded which). The source is a man younger than 30 who had mild COVID-19 (a few samples of this study predate the infection). Cell type and time point are not known.

CDR3 loop: CASSLMHGYTF. The CDR3 DNA is TGTGCCAGCAGCTTAATGCATGGCTACACCTTC. The chain couples TRBV7-2 to TRBJ1-2; no clear D gene. The ends were cut back, 2 bases at V and 6 bases at J, with 4 bases in the middle. The CDR3 has 11 residues. The V gene's germline CDR1 is SGHTA and CDR2 FQGNSA.

This clonotype has only a few counts. This sequence joins TRBV6-5 and TRBJ1-6, with D maybe TRBD1 (5 bases). The ends were cut back, 0 bases at V and 14 bases at J, with 8 bases in the middle. CDR1 is MNHEY, CDR2 SVGAGI, per germline. The length of the CDR3 is 12 residues. CDR3 bases: TGTGCCAGCAGTTACTCGGCGGGGGCCCTCCACTTT. This codes for CASSYSAGALHF.

This clonotype has only a few counts. V usage is TRBV5-1 and J usage is TRBJ2-3; weak D call: TRBD2 (5 bases). Trimming cost V 5 bases and J 2 bases, with 15 bases left between them. The CDR3 runs 15 residues. Germline values: CDR1 SGHRS, CDR2 YFSETQ. In nucleotides, the CDR3 is TGCGCCAGCAGGTTTGCCGGGATCCCCACAGATACGCAGTATTTT. Its translation: CASRFAGIPTDTQYF. The full variable domain, rest sourced from reference TRBV5-1 and TRBJ2-3, is KAGVTQTPRYLIKTRGQQVTLSCSPISGHRSVSWYQQTPGQGLQFLFEYFSETQRNKGNFPGRFSGRQFSNSRSEMNVSTLELGDSALYLCASRFAGIPTDTQYFGPGTRLTVL.

This clonotype was observed a handful of times. The rearrangement links TRBV6-5 to TRBJ2-7; TRBD1 agrees at 9 bases. J lost 3 bases, V lost 7 bases, and 10 bases had no gene match. Germline V gene lookup returns CDR1 MNHEY and CDR2 SVGAGI. This CDR3 is 15 amino acids long. CDR3 nucleotides: TGTGCCAGCACTGTAGGACAGGGGTTCCGCTACGAGCAGTACTTC. It specifies CASTVGQGFRYEQYF.

The rearrangement links TRBV3-1 to TRBJ1-5, with D tentatively TRBD1 (5 bases). This CDR3 comprises 15 residues. Deletions cut 0 bases from V and 5 bases from J, with 11 bases between. Germline-derived CDR1 and CDR2 are LGHDT and YNNKEL (reference sequence). CDR3 in amino acids: CASSQDSRGDQPQHF. DNA of the CDR3: TGTGCCAGCAGCCAAGATAGTCGGGGCGATCAGCCCCAGCATTTT.

This clonotype was counted many times. The V call is TRBV5-1, the J call TRBJ2-3; D call uncertain. This CDR3 contains 12 residues. Per the germline V gene, CDR1 is SGHRS and CDR2 is YFSETQ. The V and J ends lost 0 bases and 4 bases respectively, with 3 bases between them. Written as DNA, the CDR3 is TGCGCCAGCAGCTTGGGTTCAGATACGCAGTATTTT. The encoded protein is CASSLGSDTQYF.

The genes are TRBV20-1 and TRBJ2-7; D is perhaps TRBD1 or TRBD2 (5 bases each). V gave up 5 bases and J gave up 5 bases, with 13 bases separating them. CDR1 and CDR2 (germline): DFQATT, SNEGSKA (reference sequence). This CDR3 has 12 amino acids. The CDR3 nucleotides read TGCAGTGCTGAAGACCGGGGCAACGAGCAGTACGTC. The encoded protein is CSAEDRGNEQYV.

The table lists this clonotype with a few counts. The rearrangement joins TRBV10-3 to TRBJ1-5, with TRBD1 matching 7 bases. J was trimmed by 1 base and V by 6 bases; bases with no gene match: 3. The CDR3 is made up of 14 amino acids. Germline V gene lookup returns CDR1 ENHRY and CDR2 SYGVKD. Written as DNA, the CDR3 is TGTGCCATCAGAGCGACAGGGAGCAATCAGCCCCAGCATTTT. This codes for CAIRATGSNQPQHF.

The genes are TRBV20-1 and TRBJ2-2, with 11 bases that match TRBD1. Trimming at V came to 0 bases and at J to 6 bases, leaving 6 bases not matched to a gene. This CDR3 contains 16 residues. Germline V gives CDR1 DFQATT, CDR2 SNEGSKA (reference sequence). CDR3 sequence reads: CSARDDGTGGAGELFF. DNA of the CDR3: TGCAGTGCTAGAGACGATGGGACAGGGGGGGCCGGGGAGCTGTTTTTT.

Many counts were recorded for this clonotype. The rearrangement joins TRBV11-2 to TRBJ2-7; TRBD1 might be the D (5 bases). The V and J ends lost 5 bases and 2 bases respectively, with 10 bases between them. CDR3 length: 13 residues. In germline, CDR1 is SGHAT, CDR2 FQNNGV. CDR3 region: CASSQTEAYEQYF. The CDR3 DNA reads as TGTGCCAGCAGCCAGACAGAAGCCTACGAGCAGTACTTC.

This clonotype came up a few times. The rearrangement uses TRBV7-2 and TRBJ2-3; the D is unclear. The CDR3 has 14 amino acids. Between the trimmed V and J ends, which lost 1 base and 5 bases, there was a span of 10 bases. Germline V gene data show CDR1 as SGHTA and CDR2 as FQGNSA. CDR3 protein: CASSLDGVLDTQYF. CDR3 coding DNA: TGTGCCAGCAGCTTAGATGGGGTATTAGATACGCAGTATTTT. Full variable domain (outside the CDR3, taken from reference TRBV7-2 and TRBJ2-3): GAGVSQSPSNKVTEKGKDVELRCDPISGHTALYWYRQSLGQGLEFLIYFQGNSAPDKSGLPSDRFSAERTGGSVSTLTIQRTQQEDSAVYLCASSLDGVLDTQYFGPGTRLTVL.

This clonotype was counted between two and nine times. V and J are TRBV12-3 or TRBV12-4 and TRBJ1-1; 8 bases agree with TRBD1. J lost 13 bases, V lost 5 bases, and 9 bases had no gene match. The CDR3 sequence is 12 residues long. The CDR3 nucleotides are TGTGCCAGCAGTAGTCCGGGACAGGTCCATTTCTTT. It is translated as CASSSPGQVHFF.

V and J are TRBV7-3 and TRBJ2-1; no clear D gene. Germline CDR1 is SGHTA and CDR2 is FQGTGA. The germline V and J ends were trimmed by 5 bases and 9 bases, with 11 bases remaining between them. The CDR3 spans 12 residues. In nucleotides, the CDR3 is TGTGCCAGCAGCAATCCCCTGGGTGAGCAGTTCTTC. Its protein is CASSNPLGEQFF.

The V gene is TRBV28, the J gene TRBJ1-5, with 7 bases lining up with TRBD1. The CDR3 has 19 amino acids. J lost 0 bases, V lost 6 bases, and 17 bases had no gene match. Germline V lookup: CDR1 MDHEN, CDR2 SYDVKM. The CDR3 region is CASRPHRGSVGYSNQPQHF. The CDR3 nucleotides read TGTGCCAGCAGGCCCCACAGGGGTAGTGTGGGGTATAGCAATCAGCCCCAGCATTTT.

Here the CDR3 DNA reads TGTGCCAGCAGCGGACTAGCGGGGGCACCCACAGATACGCAGTATTTT. Its translation: CASSGLAGAPTDTQYF. The V gene is TRBV9, the J gene TRBJ2-3; 12 bases are shared with TRBD2. This CDR3 spans 16 amino acids. From germline, CDR1 is SGDLS and CDR2 YYNGEE. V was clipped by 3 bases and J by 2 bases; unmatched bases: 4.

This chain links TRBV9 with TRBJ2-1, with 8 nucleotides matching TRBD2. The CDR3 spans 15 residues. With V trimmed by 3 bases and J by 0 bases, 2 bases remained unmatched. Germline loops: CDR1 SGDLS, CDR2 YYNGEE. CDR3 region: CASSGGGSSYNEQFF. The CDR3 nucleotides are TGTGCCAGCAGCGGCGGGGGGAGCTCCTACAATGAGCAGTTCTTC.

This clonotype has at least ten counts. The V gene is TRBV25-1, the J gene TRBJ2-7, with D tentatively TRBD1 (5 bases). Per germline, CDR1 MGHDK and CDR2 SYGVNS. V dropped 6 bases and J dropped 0 bases, with 15 bases sitting between them. The CDR3 contains 15 residues. The CDR3 protein is CASSPLTDLSYEQYV. The CDR3 DNA reads as TGTGCCAGCAGCCCGTTGACAGACCTCTCCTACGAGCAGTACGTC.

This clonotype turned up a few times. V and J are TRBV4-1 and TRBJ1-5; D not certain. Trimming cost V 0 bases and J 1 base, with 10 bases left between them. In germline, CDR1 is MGHRA, CDR2 YSYEKL. The CDR3 extends over 16 amino acids. The CDR3 nucleotides are TGCGCCAGCAGCCAAGATTACTCAGCGAGCAATCAGCCCCAGCATTTT. It specifies CASSQDYSASNQPQHF.

The V gene is TRBV7-2, the J gene TRBJ1-1, with a possible D match to TRBD1 (5 bases). This CDR3 spans 14 amino acids. The germline V and J ends were trimmed by 4 bases and 5 bases, with 14 bases remaining between them. CDR1 and CDR2 from the germline V gene are SGHTA and FQGNSA. CDR3 loop: CASSSLGGGTEAFF. The CDR3 region has the DNA TGTGCCAGCAGCTCCCTAGGTGGGGGGACTGAAGCTTTCTTT.

The table lists this clonotype with a few counts. This chain links TRBV12-3 or TRBV12-4 with TRBJ1-1, with D perhaps matching TRBD1 (6 bases). CDR3 length equals 13 residues. V was clipped by 3 bases and J by 6 bases, with 11 bases between them. CDR3 in amino acids: CASSFRGGAEAFF. The DNA of the CDR3 is TGTGCCAGCAGTTTCAGGGGAGGAGCTGAAGCTTTCTTT.

This chain joins TRBV7-2 and TRBJ2-5, with 12 bases matching TRBD2. J was trimmed by 6 bases and V by 5 bases; bases with no gene match: 10. The CDR3 runs 16 residues. Germline lookup yields CDR1 SGHTA and CDR2 FQGNSA. The DNA for the CDR3 is TGTGCCAGCAGCCCATCGACTAGCGGGGGAGTTCAGACCCAGTACTTC. Its translation is CASSPSTSGGVQTQYF.

The sample holds many counts of this clonotype. V and J are TRBV7-3 and TRBJ2-1; D uncertain. Trimming shortened V by 3 bases and J by 0 bases, and 3 bases separated the two germline ends. Germline CDR1 is SGHTA and CDR2 is FQGTGA. The CDR3 loop spans 13 amino acids. CDR3 nucleotides: TGTGCCAGCAGCTTGAGCTCCTACAATGAGCAGTTCTTC. It yields the protein CASSLSSYNEQFF.

V gene TRBV7-2 combines with J gene TRBJ1-1, with 8 bases fitting TRBD1. The CDR3 has 17 residues. Germline V gene lookup returns CDR1 SGHTA and CDR2 FQGNSA. Trimming cost V 5 bases and J 1 base; bases outside gene matches: 12. The CDR3 sequence: CASSRVLDRGPNTEAFF. The CDR3 nucleotides read TGTGCCAGCAGCCGAGTCCTTGACAGGGGACCGAACACTGAAGCTTTCTTT.

In its sample, this clonotype was seen a few times. The chain couples TRBV4-1 to TRBJ2-1; 9 nucleotides match TRBD1. V lost 3 bases, J lost 8 bases, and 8 bases stayed unmatched. The germline V gene encodes CDR1 MGHRA and CDR2 YSYEKL. The CDR3 totals 15 residues. For the CDR3, the DNA is TGCGCCAGCAGCCAGACAGGGGGGTATGGGGATGAGCAGTTCTTC. As protein: CASSQTGGYGDEQFF.

This clonotype was observed at least ten times. The rearrangement joins TRBV4-1 to TRBJ2-3; 12 bases map to TRBD2. CDR3 length equals 16 residues. The germline V gene has CDR1 MGHRA and CDR2 YSYEKL. V dropped 4 bases and J dropped 6; count of bases not matched to a gene: 8. CDR3 sequence reads: CASSLTPSGGVDTQYF. Written as DNA, the CDR3 is TGCGCCAGCAGCCTAACTCCTAGCGGGGGGGTGGATACGCAGTATTTT.

The chain has TRBV5-1 and TRBJ1-1, with TRBD1 identical over 7 bases. Germline values: CDR1 SGHRS, CDR2 YFSETQ. Trimming at V came to 3 bases and at J to 1 base, leaving 6 bases not matched to a gene. The CDR3 contains 15 residues. CDR3 coding DNA: TGCGCCAGCAGCTCGCTCTCAGGGGGGAACACTGAAGCTTTCTTT. Its translation: CASSSLSGGNTEAFF. The variable domain in full, with the rest retrieved from reference TRBV5-1 and TRBJ1-1, is KAGVTQTPRYLIKTRGQQVTLSCSPISGHRSVSWYQQTPGQGLQFLFEYFSETQRNKGNFPGRFSGRQFSNSRSEMNVSTLELGDSALYLCASSSLSGGNTEAFFGQGTRLTVV.

The chain is built from TRBV9 and TRBJ2-3, with 13 bases matching TRBD2. V was pared by 3 bases and J by 6 bases, with 10 bases of the junction left unmatched. The CDR3 is made up of 17 amino acids. Germline loops: CDR1 SGDLS, CDR2 YYNGEE. The CDR3 region is CASSAIKTSGGLDTQYF. The CDR3 nucleotides are TGTGCCAGCAGCGCCATTAAGACTAGCGGGGGGCTCGATACGCAGTATTTT.

This clonotype was detected only a few times. This chain links TRBV6-5 with TRBJ2-3; TRBD1 matches 8 bases. Trimming took 2 bases from V and 4 from J; bases not matched to a gene: 5. The CDR3 contains 15 residues. CDR1 is MNHEY, CDR2 SVGAGI, per germline. The CDR3 loop is CASSYDGTGPDTQYF. CDR3 sequence (DNA): TGTGCCAGCAGTTACGATGGGACAGGCCCAGATACGCAGTATTTT.

This clonotype turned up a few times. The genes are TRBV7-3 and TRBJ2-6; D remains unclear. Trimming cost V 2 bases and J 0 bases, with 8 bases left between them. The CDR3 covers 16 residues. Germline CDR1 reads SGHTA; CDR2 reads FQGTGA. The CDR3 DNA reads TGTGCCAGCAGCTTATCCCCCAACTCTGGGGCCAACGTCCTGACTTTC. Protein: CASSLSPNSGANVLTF.

This clonotype occurred a few times. The chain has TRBV7-9 and TRBJ2-3; 8 bases map to TRBD2. This CDR3 is 17 amino acids long. The germline CDR1 and CDR2 sequences are SEHNR and FQNEAQ (reference sequence). Trimming removed 11 bases from V and 1 base from J; junction bases left unmatched: 17. Here the CDR3 DNA reads TGTGCCTCGCAGGCCGGGGGGGCGTCACTCGGCACAGATACGCAGTATTTT. It is translated as CASQAGGASLGTDTQYF.